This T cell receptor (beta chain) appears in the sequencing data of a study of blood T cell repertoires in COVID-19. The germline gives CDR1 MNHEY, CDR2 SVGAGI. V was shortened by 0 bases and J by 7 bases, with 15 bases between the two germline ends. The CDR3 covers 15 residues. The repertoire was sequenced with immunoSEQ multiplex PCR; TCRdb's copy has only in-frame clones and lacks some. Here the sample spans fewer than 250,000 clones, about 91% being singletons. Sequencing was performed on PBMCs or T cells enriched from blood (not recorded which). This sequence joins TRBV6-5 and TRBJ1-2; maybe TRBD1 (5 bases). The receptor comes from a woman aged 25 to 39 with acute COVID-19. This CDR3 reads CASSYSNRGARGYTF. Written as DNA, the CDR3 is TGTGCCAGCAGTTACTCGAATCGCGGGGCTCGTGGCTACACCTTC.